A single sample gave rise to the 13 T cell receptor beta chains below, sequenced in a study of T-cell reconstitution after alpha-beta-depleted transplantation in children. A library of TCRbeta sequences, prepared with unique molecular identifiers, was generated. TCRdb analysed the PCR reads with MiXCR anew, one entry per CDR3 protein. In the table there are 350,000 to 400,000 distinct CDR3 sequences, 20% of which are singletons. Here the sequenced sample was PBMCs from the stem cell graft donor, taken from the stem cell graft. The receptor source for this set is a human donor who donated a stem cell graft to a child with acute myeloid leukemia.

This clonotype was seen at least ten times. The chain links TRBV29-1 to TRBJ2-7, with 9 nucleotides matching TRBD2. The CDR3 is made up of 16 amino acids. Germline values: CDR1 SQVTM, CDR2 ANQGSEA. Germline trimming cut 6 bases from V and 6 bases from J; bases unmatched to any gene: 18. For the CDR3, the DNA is TGCAGCGTCCCCGCTCCCCAGCGGGAGGTAGGTGGCGAGCAGTACTTC. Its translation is CSVPAPQREVGGEQYF.

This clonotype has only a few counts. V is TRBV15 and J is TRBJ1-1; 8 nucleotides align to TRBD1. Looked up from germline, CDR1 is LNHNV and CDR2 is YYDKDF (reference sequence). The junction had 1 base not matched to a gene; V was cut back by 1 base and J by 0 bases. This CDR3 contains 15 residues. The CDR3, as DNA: TGTGCCACCAGCAGAGGACAGGGGCTGAACACTGAAGCTTTCTTT. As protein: CATSRGQGLNTEAFF.

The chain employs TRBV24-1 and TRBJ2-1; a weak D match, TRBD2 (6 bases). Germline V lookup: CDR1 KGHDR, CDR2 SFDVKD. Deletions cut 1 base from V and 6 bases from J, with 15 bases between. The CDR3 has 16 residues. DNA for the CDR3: TGTGCCACCAGTGATTTCACAGGCCGGAGGGGCAATGAGCAGTTCTTC. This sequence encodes CATSDFTGRRGNEQFF.

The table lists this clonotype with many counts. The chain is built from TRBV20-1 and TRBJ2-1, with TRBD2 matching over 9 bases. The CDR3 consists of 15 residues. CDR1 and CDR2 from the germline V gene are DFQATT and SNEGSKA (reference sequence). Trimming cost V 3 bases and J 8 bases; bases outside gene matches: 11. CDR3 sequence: CSASPPGGRADEQFF. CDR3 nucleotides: TGCAGTGCTAGTCCTCCGGGCGGGAGGGCGGATGAGCAGTTCTTC.

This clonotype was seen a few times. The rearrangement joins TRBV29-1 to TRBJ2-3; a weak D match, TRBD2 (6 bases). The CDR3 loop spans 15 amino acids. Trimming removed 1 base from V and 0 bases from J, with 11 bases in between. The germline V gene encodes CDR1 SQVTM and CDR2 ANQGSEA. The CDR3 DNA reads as TGCAGCGTTGAAGCCCGGAGGGTTAGCACAGATACGCAGTATTTT. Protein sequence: CSVEARRVSTDTQYF.

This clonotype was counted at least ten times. CDR3 sequence reads: CSARASLLQETQYF. CDR3 sequence (DNA): TGCAGTGCTAGAGCGAGTCTACTCCAAGAGACCCAGTACTTC. The V gene is TRBV20-1, the J gene TRBJ2-5; D ambiguous. The CDR3 runs 14 residues. CDR1 and CDR2 from the germline V gene are DFQATT and SNEGSKA (reference sequence). Trimming took off 1 base at V and 1 base at J, with 10 bases between the two ends.

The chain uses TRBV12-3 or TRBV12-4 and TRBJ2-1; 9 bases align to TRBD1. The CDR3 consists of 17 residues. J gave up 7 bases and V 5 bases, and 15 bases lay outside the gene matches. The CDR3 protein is CASSPAGQGARKNEQFF. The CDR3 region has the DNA TGTGCCAGCAGTCCCGCGGGACAGGGTGCTAGGAAAAATGAGCAGTTCTTC.

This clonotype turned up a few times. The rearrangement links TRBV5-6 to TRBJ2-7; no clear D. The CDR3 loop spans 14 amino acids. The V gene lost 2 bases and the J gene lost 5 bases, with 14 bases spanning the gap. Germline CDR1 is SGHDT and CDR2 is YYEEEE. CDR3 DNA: TGTGCCAGCAGCTTCACCTCCCGGTCCCACGAGCAGTACTTC. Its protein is CASSFTSRSHEQYF.

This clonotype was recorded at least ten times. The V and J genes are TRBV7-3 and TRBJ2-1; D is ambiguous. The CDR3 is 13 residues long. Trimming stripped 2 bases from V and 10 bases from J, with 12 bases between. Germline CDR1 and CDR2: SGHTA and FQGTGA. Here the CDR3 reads CASSLGRLEEQFF. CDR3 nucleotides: TGTGCCAGCAGCTTAGGCCGCCTAGAGGAGCAGTTCTTC.

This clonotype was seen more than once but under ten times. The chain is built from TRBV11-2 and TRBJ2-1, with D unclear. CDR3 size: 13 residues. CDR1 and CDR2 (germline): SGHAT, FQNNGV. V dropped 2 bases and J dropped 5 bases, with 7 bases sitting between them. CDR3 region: CASSLNSNNEQFF. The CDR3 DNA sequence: TGTGCCAGCAGCTTAAACAGCAACAATGAGCAGTTCTTC.

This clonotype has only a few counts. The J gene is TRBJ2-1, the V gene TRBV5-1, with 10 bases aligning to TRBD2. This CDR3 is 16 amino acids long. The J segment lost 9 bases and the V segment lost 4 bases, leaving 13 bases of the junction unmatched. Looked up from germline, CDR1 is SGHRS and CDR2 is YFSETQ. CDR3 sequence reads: CASSQGVAGGAREQFF. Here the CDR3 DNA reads TGCGCCAGCAGCCAAGGGGTAGCGGGAGGTGCCCGTGAGCAGTTCTTC.

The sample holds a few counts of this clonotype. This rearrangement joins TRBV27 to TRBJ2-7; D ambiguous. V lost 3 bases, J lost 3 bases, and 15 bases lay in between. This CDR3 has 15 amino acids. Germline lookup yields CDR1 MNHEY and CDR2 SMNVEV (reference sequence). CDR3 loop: CASSFLPVDFYEQYF. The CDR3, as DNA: TGTGCCAGCAGTTTTCTCCCCGTCGACTTCTACGAGCAGTACTTC.

The CDR3 DNA is TGTGCCAGCAGTCCGGGACTGACCCAGCATTTT. It yields the protein CASSPGLTQHF. The genes are TRBV6-6 and TRBJ1-5, with a weak D call TRBD1 (5 bases). The germline V gene has CDR1 MNHNY and CDR2 SVGAGI (reference sequence). The CDR3 runs 11 residues. Trimming cost V 5 bases and J 11 bases, with 10 bases left between them.